Listed below are T cell receptor beta chains from one sample, sequenced in a study of OX40 agonist ivuxolimab in advanced cancers. Only in-frame clones appear in the TCRdb table, and some are missing; sequencing was by immunoSEQ multiplex PCR. The sample carries about 71,000 clones, 85% to 95% recorded once. The sequencing used CD4+ or CD8+ T cells sorted from blood, collected in a trial of the OX40 agonist ivuxolimab. These receptors were obtained from an adult with an advanced solid tumor such as melanoma, head and neck, liver or kidney cancer. Each CDR3 is given with its conserved first and last residue. D genes are given only for firm matches. Clone size, where shown, is once, few, many, or a class for clones that have expanded.

TRBJ1-2,once,TRBV4-2,TRBD1,CASSPRQGPNYGYTF,TGTGCCAGCAGCCCGCGACAGGGGCCCAACTATGGCTACACCTTC
TRBJ1-2,-,TRBV6-5,-,CASSHSAGQGYTF,TGTGCCAGCAGCCACTCGGCCGGGCAGGGCTACACCTTC
TRBJ2-1,-,TRBV11-2,-,CASSDPSWQFF,TGTGCCAGCAGCGATCCCTCTTGGCAGTTCTTC
TRBJ2-7,-,TRBV6-5,TRBD1,CASSSFATGGYEQYF,TGTGCCAGCAGTTCTTTCGCGACAGGGGGCTACGAGCAGTACTTC
TRBJ2-7,-,TRBV19,-,CASSPRTAYEQYF,TGTGCCAGTAGTCCCAGGACAGCCTACGAGCAGTACTTC
TRBJ1-2,-,TRBV6-5,-,CASSSGNGGYTF,TGTGCCAGCAGTAGCGGTAACGGCGGCTACACCTTC
TRBJ2-3,-,TRBV19,TRBD2,CASASSGRGTDTQYF,TGTGCCAGTGCCTCGAGCGGGAGAGGGACAGATACGCAGTATTTT
TRBJ1-1,few,TRBV7-6,TRBD1,CASSRTGATEAFF,TGTGCCAGCAGCCGAACAGGGGCCACTGAAGCTTTCTTT
TRBJ2-7,once,TRBV27,-,CASSSGHFYEQYF,TGTGCCAGCAGCTCCGGACATTTCTACGAGCAGTACTTC
TRBJ2-7,-,TRBV11-2,-,CASSLGQGDEQYF,TGTGCCAGCAGCTTAGGGCAGGGAGACGAGCAGTACTTC
TRBJ2-3,-,TRBV5-6,-,CASSLTETGEGTDTQYF,TGTGCCAGCAGCTTGACGGAGACAGGGGAGGGGACAGATACGCAGTATTTT
TRBJ1-1,-,TRBV9,-,CASSAYREEDTEAFF,TGTGCCAGCAGCGCCTACAGGGAAGAGGACACTGAAGCTTTCTTT
TRBJ2-5,once,TRBV19,TRBD2,CASSIDGGRGETQYF,TGTGCCAGTAGTATCGACGGCGGGAGAGGAGAGACCCAGTACTTC